Below are 10 T cell receptor beta chains sequenced from a single sample in a study of cytomegalovirus exposure and HLA in healthy donors. Primers: 60 Vbeta forward and 13 Jbeta reverse. This table comes from immunoSEQ multiplex PCR, and its TCRdb copy is limited to in-frame clones, with some not included. The data contain 200,000 or so clones, around 81% of them singletons. Sequencing used PBMCs. The receptor source for this set is a woman younger than 35 in good health and CMV-seropositive.

The chain links TRBV30 to TRBJ1-1; D may be TRBD1 (6 bases). The germline V and J ends were trimmed by 1 base and 5 bases, with 8 bases remaining between them. The germline V gene encodes CDR1 GTSNPN and CDR2 SVGIG (reference sequence). This CDR3 region has 12 residues. The CDR3 here is CAWSGQGTEAFF. CDR3 nucleotide sequence: TGTGCCTGGAGTGGGCAGGGGACTGAAGCTTTCTTT.

The chain uses TRBV5-1 and TRBJ1-1, with D possibly matching TRBD1 (5 bases). CDR1 and CDR2 (germline): SGHRS, YFSETQ. V was trimmed by 4 bases and J by 4 bases, leaving 17 bases between them. This CDR3 comprises 15 residues. CDR3 loop: CASSPPGGNSTEAFF. In nucleotides, the CDR3 is TGCGCCAGCAGCCCCCCCGGGGGGAATAGCACTGAAGCTTTCTTT.

The rearrangement joins TRBV30 to TRBJ1-5, with TRBD1 identical over 9 bases. Germline V CDR1 and CDR2: GTSNPN, SVGIG (reference sequence). The V and J ends lost 2 bases and 3 bases, in that order; junction bases with no gene match: 8. The CDR3 runs to 16 residues. This chain's CDR3 is CAWSITGGLANQPQHF. Here the CDR3 DNA reads TGTGCCTGGAGTATCACAGGGGGCTTGGCCAATCAGCCCCAGCATTTT.

This chain links TRBV2 with TRBJ2-5; 8 bases are shared with TRBD2. V lost 5 bases to trimming and J lost 5 bases; unmatched junction nucleotides: 4. The germline V gene encodes CDR1 SNHLY and CDR2 FYNNEI. The CDR3 runs to 13 residues. The CDR3 DNA reads as TGTGCCAGCAGTTCCGGGACTAGGGAGACCCAGTACTTC. Encoded protein: CASSSGTRETQYF.

The chain combines TRBV27 with TRBJ2-7; 12 bases are shared with TRBD1. Germline loops: CDR1 MNHEY, CDR2 SMNVEV (reference sequence). After removal of 5 bases from V and 2 bases from J, the junction contained 13 bases not matched to a gene. The CDR3 is 18 residues long. CDR3 nucleotide sequence: TGTGCCAGCAGTCCCGGGACAGGGGGCCGGGGGGATACCTACGAGCAGTACTTC. As protein: CASSPGTGGRGDTYEQYF.

There are a few counts of this clone. V gene TRBV7-9 combines with J gene TRBJ1-5; D may be TRBD1 (5 bases). The CDR3 runs 17 residues. V was shortened by 5 bases and J by 5 bases, with 22 bases between the two germline ends. Germline lookup yields CDR1 SEHNR and CDR2 FQNEAQ (reference sequence). For the CDR3, the DNA is TGTGCCAGCAGCCTTTGGCGGGGTGGGGGTATCGATCAGCCCCAGCATTTT. Translating it yields CASSLWRGGGIDQPQHF.

The chain is built from TRBV9 and TRBJ1-2; D not resolved. Germline-derived CDR1 and CDR2 are SGDLS and YYNGEE. V lost 4 bases to trimming and J lost 5 bases, with 15 bases between them. The CDR3 is 14 residues long. CDR3 in amino acids: CASSSGVVAYGYTF. The CDR3 DNA follows: TGTGCCAGCAGCTCCGGTGTGGTTGCATATGGCTACACCTTC.

This clone was seen more than once but under ten times. V gene TRBV5-1 combines with J gene TRBJ2-7, with D perhaps TRBD2 (6 bases). Germline V gene data show CDR1 as SGHRS and CDR2 as YFSETQ. Trimming removed 2 bases at V and 0 bases at J, with 9 bases between. The CDR3 has 14 residues. This chain's CDR3 is CASSFSGDSYEQYV. The CDR3 DNA follows: TGCGCCAGCAGCTTTTCGGGGGACTCCTACGAGCAGTACGTC.

This clone appeared once. CDR3 DNA sequence: TGTGCCAGCAGCTTATCACCGGAGGGTACTGAAGCTTTCTTT. Protein product: CASSLSPEGTEAFF. The chain is built from TRBV7-9 and TRBJ1-1; D is unclear. The germline V and J ends were trimmed by 2 bases and 5 bases, with 12 bases remaining between them. The CDR3 consists of 14 residues. In germline, CDR1 is SEHNR, CDR2 FQNEAQ (reference sequence).

The count of this clone is one. This rearrangement joins TRBV9 to TRBJ1-4; 9 bases are a match to TRBD1. CDR1 and CDR2 from the germline V gene are SGDLS and YYNGEE. With V trimmed by 5 bases and J by 8 bases, 13 bases remained unmatched. This CDR3 region has 16 residues. The CDR3 here is CASRLPQGALEEKLFF. CDR3 nucleotide sequence: TGTGCCAGCAGACTACCACAGGGGGCATTAGAAGAAAAACTGTTTTTT.